This T cell receptor (beta chain) was sequenced for a study of T cell responses to AZD1222 COVID-19 vaccine. The method was immunoSEQ multiplex PCR; TCRdb's version includes in-frame clones alone and lacks a portion of them. The data show around 26,000 clones, approximately 85% seen once. Source: peripheral blood, taken 28 days after the second AZD1222 dose. The sequence was obtained from an adult who received the AZD1222 COVID-19 vaccine.

CDR3 sequence (DNA): TGTGCCAGCAGCTTGTTGCATGACTCGAGCTCTGGAAACACCATATATTTT. As protein: CASSLLHDSSSGNTIYF. V gene TRBV5-5 combines with J gene TRBJ1-3; D uncertain. The CDR3 runs 17 residues. Germline V lookup: CDR1 SGHKS, CDR2 YYEKEE (reference sequence). Between the trimmed V and J ends, which lost 1 base and 0 bases, there was a span of 14 bases.